These 23 T cell receptor beta chains came from one sample sequenced in a study of stem cell transplantation in POMP-related autoinflammatory disease. Assay used: immunoSEQ multiplex PCR; TCRdb lists only in-frame clones, some missing. The sample consists of about 1,300 clones, around 80% of them appearing once. The source was Tregs from PBMCs, collected before stem cell transplantation. Receptor source: a human donor with POMP-related autoinflammation and immune dysregulation (PRAID).

The chain employs TRBV27 and TRBJ2-3; D perhaps matches TRBD1 (6 bases). Germline CDR1 is MNHEY and CDR2 is SMNVEV (reference sequence). CDR3 length equals 18 residues. The germline V and J ends were trimmed by 4 bases and 0 bases, with 20 bases remaining between them. CDR3 region: CASSSLGVRTASTDTQYF. The DNA for the CDR3 is TGTGCCAGCAGTTCGTTGGGGGTCAGGACAGCAAGCACAGATACGCAGTATTTT.

The chain carries TRBV19 and TRBJ1-4; the D gene is possibly TRBD1 (6 bases). V shed 6 bases and J shed 7 bases, with 15 bases lying between them. Germline lookup yields CDR1 LNHDA and CDR2 SQIVND (reference sequence). There are 14 residues in the CDR3. The CDR3 loop reads CASRRGALGEKLFF. The CDR3 DNA follows: TGTGCCAGTAGAAGGGGGGCGCTCGGTGAAAAACTGTTTTTT.

In DNA, the CDR3 is TGCAGCGTTGCATCTTACGCGGACTCCTACGAGCAGTACTTC. As protein: CSVASYADSYEQYF. This sequence joins TRBV29-1 and TRBJ2-7; D is unclear. The CDR3 extends over 14 amino acids. Trimming took off 4 bases at V and 0 bases at J, with 13 bases between the two ends. The germline CDR1 and CDR2 sequences are SQVTM and ANQGSEA.

The chain has TRBV6-5 and TRBJ1-2; D may be TRBD1 (6 bases). Germline V lookup: CDR1 MNHEY, CDR2 SVGAGI. V shed 3 bases and J shed 4 bases, with 15 bases lying between them. The CDR3 extends over 15 amino acids. CDR3 loop: CASSYNRDPLYGYTF. The DNA for the CDR3 is TGTGCCAGCAGTTATAACAGGGATCCCCTCTATGGCTACACCTTC.

V gene TRBV9 combines with J gene TRBJ2-1; 14 bases align to TRBD2. The V gene's germline CDR1 is SGDLS and CDR2 YYNGEE. Trimming cost V 0 bases and J 7 bases; bases outside gene matches: 0. The CDR3 runs 15 residues. The CDR3 reads CASSVGTSGRNEQFF. CDR3 bases: TGTGCCAGCAGCGTAGGGACTAGCGGGAGGAATGAGCAGTTCTTC.

The chain uses TRBV10-3 and TRBJ2-7; D is perhaps TRBD1 (6 bases). This CDR3 has 12 amino acids. Trimming left V 5 bases short and J 3 bases short, with 8 bases between. Germline V gene data show CDR1 as ENHRY and CDR2 as SYGVKD. The CDR3 sequence is CAISNRDYEQYF. Here the CDR3 DNA reads TGTGCCATCAGTAACAGGGACTACGAGCAGTACTTC.

The chain links TRBV6-6 to TRBJ1-3, with D unclear. The CDR3 has 14 amino acids. Deletions cut 7 bases from V and 0 bases from J, with 10 bases between. CDR1 is MNHNY and CDR2 is SVGAGI in the germline V gene (reference sequence). The CDR3 nucleotides read TGTGCCAGCACCCTGACCCCCTCTGGAAACACCATATATTTT. Its translation is CASTLTPSGNTIYF.

This chain links TRBV30 with TRBJ2-1; TRBD2 aligns across 7 bases. The CDR3 sequence is 17 residues long. V lost 5 bases to trimming and J lost 0 bases; unmatched junction nucleotides: 13. The germline V gene encodes CDR1 GTSNPN and CDR2 SVGIG (reference sequence). In DNA form, the CDR3 reads TGTGCCTGGGGGGGACTATCAACCTCTTACTCCTACAATGAGCAGTTCTTC. Protein product: CAWGGLSTSYSYNEQFF.

The J gene is TRBJ2-5, the V gene TRBV7-9; TRBD2 agrees at 10 bases. V dropped 6 bases and J dropped 3; count of bases not matched to a gene: 7. The CDR3 consists of 15 residues. Germline CDR1 SEHNR, CDR2 FQNEAQ (reference sequence). CDR3 residues: CASSPLAGYEETQYF. CDR3 coding DNA: TGTGCCAGCAGTCCACTAGCGGGGTATGAAGAGACCCAGTACTTC.

The gene calls are TRBV10-3 and TRBJ1-5; weak D call: TRBD1 (5 bases). The V gene's germline CDR1 is ENHRY and CDR2 SYGVKD. V gave up 2 bases and J gave up 7 bases, with 9 bases separating them. This CDR3 is 13 amino acids long. The CDR3 loop reads CAISERGPQPQHF. The CDR3, as DNA: TGTGCCATCAGTGAGAGGGGCCCGCAGCCCCAGCATTTT.

The chain employs TRBV2 and TRBJ1-3, with D uncertain. CDR1 and CDR2 (germline): SNHLY, FYNNEI. CDR3 length: 13 amino acids. V was cut by 6 bases and J by 7 bases, with 13 bases left in between. The chain's CDR3 is CASSPTQGNTIYF. The CDR3 bases are TGTGCCAGCAGCCCCACTCAAGGGAACACCATATATTTT. Combining the CDR3 with reference TRBV2 and TRBJ1-3 gives the whole variable domain EPEVTQTPSHQVTQMGQEVILRCVPISNHLYFYWYRQILGQKVEFLVSFYNNEISEKSEIFDDQFSVERPDGSNFTLKIRSTKLEDSAMYFCASSPTQGNTIYFGEGSWLTVV.

This clone occurred a few times. The chain carries TRBV6-1 and TRBJ1-5; D gene unclear. This CDR3 contains 12 residues. Germline assignment: CDR1 MNHNS and CDR2 SASEGT. Deletions cut 10 bases from V and 4 bases from J, with 11 bases between. In DNA form, the CDR3 reads TGTGCCACCAGCTTGGAAAATCAGCCCCAGCATTTT. This encodes CATSLENQPQHF.

The chain employs TRBV18 and TRBJ2-1; possible D gene TRBD2, 6 bases. This CDR3 has 14 residues. Germline CDR1 and CDR2: KGHSH and LQKENI. Trimming pared 0 bases from V and 8 bases from J, leaving 11 bases between. The CDR3 DNA sequence: TGTGCCAGCTCACCACCGCGGGACCTCGATGAGCAGTTCTTC. Protein sequence: CASSPPRDLDEQFF.

The gene calls are TRBV18 and TRBJ2-1; D perhaps matches TRBD2 (6 bases). The CDR3 is made up of 12 amino acids. Trimming pared 0 bases from V and 9 bases from J, leaving 6 bases between. The germline CDR1 and CDR2 sequences are KGHSH and LQKENI. The CDR3 region has the DNA TGTGCCAGCTCACCACCGGAGGGTGAGCAGTTCTTC. Translated: CASSPPEGEQFF.

V and J are TRBV19 and TRBJ1-6; TRBD1 matches at 10 bases. CDR1 and CDR2 from the germline V gene are LNHDA and SQIVND (reference sequence). CDR3 length: 14 residues. V trimming: 7 bases; J trimming: 7 bases; junction bases outside the gene matches: 4. The CDR3 DNA reads as TGTGCCAGTACCCGGACAGGGGGGAATTCACCCCTCCACTTT. This sequence encodes CASTRTGGNSPLHF.

The chain joins TRBV27 to TRBJ2-5; the D is unclear. Trimming stripped 1 base from V and 3 bases from J, with 12 bases between. Germline V gives CDR1 MNHEY, CDR2 SMNVEV (reference sequence). The CDR3 sequence is 15 residues long. The CDR3 region has the DNA TGTGCCAGCAGTTTATTTGGAAAAAGGGAAGAGACCCAGTACTTC. Its translation: CASSLFGKREETQYF.

The V call is TRBV7-8, the J call TRBJ2-1, with 12 nucleotides matching TRBD1. Trimming at V came to 2 bases and at J to 5 bases, leaving 4 bases not matched to a gene. The length of the CDR3 is 16 residues. Germline CDR1 SGHVS, CDR2 FQNEAQ. CDR3 nucleotides: TGTGCCAGCAGCTTAAGCCGGGACAGGGGGCACAATGAGCAGTTCTTC. Encoded protein: CASSLSRDRGHNEQFF.

This clone was counted a few times. J is TRBJ2-5 and V is TRBV14; 12 nucleotides line up with TRBD2. This CDR3 has 16 residues. The germline V gene encodes CDR1 SGHDN and CDR2 FVKESK. Trimming took 5 bases from V and 12 from J; bases not matched to a gene: 16. The CDR3 is CASSARLAGAPPTEYF. The CDR3 bases are TGTGCCAGCAGCGCCCGACTAGCGGGGGCCCCTCCCACTGAGTACTTC. The full variable domain, in which reference TRBV14 and TRBJ2-5 provide the parts outside the CDR3, is EAGVTQFPSHSVIEKGQTVTLRCDPISGHDNLYWYRRVMGKEIKFLLHFVKESKQDESGMPNNRFLAERTGGTYSTLKVQPAELEDSGVYFCASSARLAGAPPTEYFGPGTRLLVL.

The chain is built from TRBV7-9 and TRBJ1-1; 7 nucleotides match TRBD1. In germline, CDR1 is SEHNR, CDR2 FQNEAQ (reference sequence). The CDR3 extends over 14 amino acids. Losses at the gene ends were 5 bases for V and 1 base for J; bases not matched to a gene: 4. The CDR3 nucleotides read TGTGCCAGCAGCAGGCGACAGGGGAACACTGAAGCTTTCTTT. This encodes CASSRRQGNTEAFF.

The J gene is TRBJ2-7, the V gene TRBV10-3, with D hard to call. The CDR3 length is 13 residues. Germline CDR1 reads ENHRY; CDR2 reads SYGVKD. Trimming took 6 bases from V and 3 from J, leaving 12 bases between them. CDR3 protein: CAIRGEVGYEQYF. In nucleotides, the CDR3 is TGTGCCATCAGAGGCGAAGTTGGCTACGAGCAGTACTTC.

The chain employs TRBV27 and TRBJ1-1, with TRBD1 matching over 7 bases. This CDR3 contains 13 residues. Germline loops: CDR1 MNHEY, CDR2 SMNVEV (reference sequence). Trimming removed 6 bases from V and 7 bases from J; junction bases left unmatched: 8. The CDR3 nucleotides are TGTGCCAGCAGAAAGAGGGGGACAGATGAAGCTTTCTTT. It encodes CASRKRGTDEAFF.

The chain links TRBV2 to TRBJ2-7, with D unclear. V was trimmed by 3 bases and J by 1 base, leaving 10 bases between them. The CDR3 loop spans 14 amino acids. Germline V gene data show CDR1 as SNHLY and CDR2 as FYNNEI. The CDR3 reads CASSDWGTSYEQYF. CDR3 DNA: TGTGCCAGCAGTGACTGGGGTACGTCCTACGAGCAGTACTTC.

The J gene is TRBJ1-2, the V gene TRBV7-9, with a possible D match to TRBD1 (6 bases). This CDR3 has 15 amino acids. Germline-derived CDR1 and CDR2 are SEHNR and FQNEAQ (reference sequence). Trimming took off 2 bases at V and 0 bases at J, with 10 bases between the two ends. The CDR3 loop is CASSLFDRTNYGYTF. DNA for the CDR3: TGTGCCAGCAGCTTATTCGACAGGACTAACTATGGCTACACCTTC.